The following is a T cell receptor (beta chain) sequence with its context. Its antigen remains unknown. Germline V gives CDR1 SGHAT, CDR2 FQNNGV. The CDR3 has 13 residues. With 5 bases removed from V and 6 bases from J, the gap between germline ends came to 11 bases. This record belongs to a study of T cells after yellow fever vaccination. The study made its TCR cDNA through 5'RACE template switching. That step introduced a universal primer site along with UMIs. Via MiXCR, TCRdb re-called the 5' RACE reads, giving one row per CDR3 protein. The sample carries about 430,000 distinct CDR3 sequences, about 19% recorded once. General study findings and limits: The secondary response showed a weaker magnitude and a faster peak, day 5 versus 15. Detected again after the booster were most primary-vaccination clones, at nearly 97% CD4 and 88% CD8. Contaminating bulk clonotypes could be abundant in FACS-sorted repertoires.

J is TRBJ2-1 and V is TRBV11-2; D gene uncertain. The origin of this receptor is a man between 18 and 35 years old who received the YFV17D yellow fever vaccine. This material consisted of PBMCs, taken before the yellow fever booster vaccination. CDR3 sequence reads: CASSPAALNEQFF. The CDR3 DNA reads TGTGCCAGCAGCCCAGCAGCGCTCAATGAGCAGTTCTTC.